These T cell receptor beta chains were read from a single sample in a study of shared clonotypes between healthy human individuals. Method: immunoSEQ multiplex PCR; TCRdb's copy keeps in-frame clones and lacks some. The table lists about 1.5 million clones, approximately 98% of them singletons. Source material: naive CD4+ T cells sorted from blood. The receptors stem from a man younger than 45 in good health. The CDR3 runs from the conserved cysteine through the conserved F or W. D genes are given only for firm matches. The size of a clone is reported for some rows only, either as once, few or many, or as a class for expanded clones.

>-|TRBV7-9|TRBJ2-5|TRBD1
CASSSRPKSPGQGQETQYF
TGTGCCAGCAGCTCCCGCCCCAAAAGTCCGGGACAGGGCCAAGAGACCCAGTACTTC
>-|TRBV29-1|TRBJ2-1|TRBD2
CSPIPLAGHGNEQFF
TGCAGCCCGATCCCCTTAGCGGGACACGGGAATGAGCAGTTCTTC
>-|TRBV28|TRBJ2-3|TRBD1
CASARDRAITDTQYF
TGTGCCAGCGCTCGGGACAGGGCAATAACAGATACGCAGTATTTT
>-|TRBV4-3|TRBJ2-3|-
CASSPRVGDTQYF
TGCGCCAGCAGCCCGAGAGTGGGAGATACGCAGTATTTT
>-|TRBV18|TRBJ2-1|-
CASSPFSQAAVYNEQFF
TGTGCCAGCTCACCCTTCTCCCAAGCCGCGGTATACAATGAGCAGTTCTTC
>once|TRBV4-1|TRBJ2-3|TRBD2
CASSQDPPGTSSTDTQYF
TGCGCCAGCAGCCAAGATCCCCCCGGGACTAGCTCCACAGATACGCAGTATTTT
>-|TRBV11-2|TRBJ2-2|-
CASSLKGNGELFF
TGTGCCAGCAGCTTAAAGGGTAACGGGGAGCTGTTTTTT
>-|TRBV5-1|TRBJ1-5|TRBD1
CASSLTGTGVNQPQHF
TGCGCCAGCAGCTTGACCGGGACAGGGGTCAATCAGCCCCAGCATTTT
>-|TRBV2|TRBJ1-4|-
CASSRDIKLFF
TGTGCCAGCAGCAGGGACATCAAACTGTTTTTT
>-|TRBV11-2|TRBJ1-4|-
CASSLVGTGRNEKLFF
TGTGCCAGCAGCTTAGTAGGTACCGGAAGGAATGAAAAACTGTTTTTT
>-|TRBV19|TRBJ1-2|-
CASSIASANYGYTF
TGTGCCAGTAGTATCGCCTCGGCTAACTATGGCTACACCTTC
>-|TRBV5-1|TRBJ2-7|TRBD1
CASSLDALGAGGYEQYF
TGCGCCAGCAGCCTGGATGCCTTAGGCGCAGGGGGCTACGAGCAGTACTTC
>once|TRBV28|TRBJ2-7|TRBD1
CASSSGQVHEQYF
TGTGCCAGCAGCTCCGGACAGGTCCACGAGCAGTACTTC
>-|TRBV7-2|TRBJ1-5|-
CASSQKGGNQPQHF
TGTGCCAGCAGCCAAAAGGGGGGCAATCAGCCCCAGCATTTT
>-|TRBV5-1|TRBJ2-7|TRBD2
CASSRTSDSYEQYF
TGCGCCAGCAGCCGGACTAGCGACTCCTACGAGCAGTACTTC
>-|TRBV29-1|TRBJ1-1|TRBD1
CSVVRGGGMGTEAFF
TGCAGCGTTGTCAGAGGGGGCGGAATGGGGACTGAAGCTTTCTTT
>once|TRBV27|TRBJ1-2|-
CASSLSYREDGYTF
TGTGCCAGCAGTTTATCATACCGGGAAGATGGCTACACCTTC
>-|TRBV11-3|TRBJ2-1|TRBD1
CASSLGGTGSYNEQFF
TGTGCCAGCAGCTTAGGGGGGACAGGGAGCTACAATGAGCAGTTCTTC
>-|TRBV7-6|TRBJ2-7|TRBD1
CASSFRDRHYEQYF
TGTGCCAGCAGCTTCCGGGACAGGCATTACGAGCAGTACTTC
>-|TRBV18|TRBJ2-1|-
CASSPPGDEEQFF
TGTGCCAGCTCACCACCGGGAGACGAGGAGCAGTTCTTC
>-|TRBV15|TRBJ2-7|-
CATSRQRQVSYEQYF
TGTGCCACCAGCAGGCAAAGACAGGTCTCCTACGAGCAGTACTTC
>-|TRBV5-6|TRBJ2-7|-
CASSLRKTYEQYF
TGTGCCAGCAGCTTGAGGAAGACCTACGAGCAGTACTTC
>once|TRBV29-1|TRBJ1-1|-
CSVERLIDRNTEAFF
TGCAGCGTTGAGAGGCTTATCGACAGGAACACTGAAGCTTTCTTT
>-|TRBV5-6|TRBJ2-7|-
CASSLGLQLIEQYF
TGTGCCAGCAGCTTAGGCCTGCAGCTTATAGAGCAGTACTTC
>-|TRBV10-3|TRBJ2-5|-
CAISDHGETQYF
TGTGCCATCAGTGATCATGGAGAGACCCAGTACTTC
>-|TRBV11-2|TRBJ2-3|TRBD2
CASSFRAGLFTDTQYF
TGTGCCAGCAGCTTCCGAGCGGGATTATTCACAGATACGCAGTATTTT
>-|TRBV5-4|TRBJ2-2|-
CASSLEYLVTGELFF
TGTGCCAGCAGCTTGGAATATCTTGTCACCGGGGAGCTGTTTTTT
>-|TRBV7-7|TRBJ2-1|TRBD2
CASSFGLASYNEQFF
TGTGCTAGCAGCTTCGGACTAGCGTCATACAATGAGCAGTTCTTC
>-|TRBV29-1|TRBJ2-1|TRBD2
CSVESGRGYDEQFF
TGCAGCGTTGAAAGCGGGAGAGGATATGATGAGCAGTTCTTC
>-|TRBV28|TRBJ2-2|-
CATLSPNTGELFF
TGTGCCACACTTTCCCCGAACACCGGGGAGCTGTTTTTT
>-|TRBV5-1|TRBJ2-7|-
CASSSGGDKYYEQYF
TGCGCCAGCAGCTCCGGCGGCGACAAATACTACGAGCAGTACTTC
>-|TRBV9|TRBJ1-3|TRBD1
CASSVAPTGGSGNTIYF
TGTGCCAGCAGCGTAGCTCCTACAGGGGGCTCTGGAAACACCATATATTTT
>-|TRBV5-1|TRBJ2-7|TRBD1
CASSYRDSSYEQYF
TGCGCCAGCAGCTATCGGGACAGCTCCTACGAGCAGTACTTC
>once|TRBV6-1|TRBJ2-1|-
CASSRSGAYNEQFF
TGTGCCAGCTCCAGGTCCGGGGCCTACAATGAGCAGTTCTTC
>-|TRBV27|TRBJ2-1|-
CASSSRRTNNEQFF
TGTGCCAGCAGTTCACGTCGGACGAACAATGAGCAGTTCTTC
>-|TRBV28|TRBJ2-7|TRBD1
CASIRGGENEQYF
TGTGCCAGCATAAGAGGGGGCGAAAACGAGCAGTACTTC
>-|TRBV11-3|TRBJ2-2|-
CASSPPGPFSGELFF
TGTGCCAGCAGCCCGCCGGGCCCCTTTAGCGGGGAGCTGTTTTTT
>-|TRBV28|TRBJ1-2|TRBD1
CASSLTGGSNYGYTF
TGTGCCAGCAGTCTTACAGGGGGATCTAACTATGGCTACACCTTC
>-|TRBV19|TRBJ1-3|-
CASSKVNTIYF
TGTGCCAGTAGTAAAGTAAACACCATATATTTT
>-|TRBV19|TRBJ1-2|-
CASSIGAGANYGYTF
TGTGCCAGTAGTATCGGGGCAGGGGCGAACTATGGCTACACCTTC
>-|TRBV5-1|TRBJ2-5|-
CASSVSGETQYF
TGCGCCAGCAGTGTCAGTGGGGAGACCCAGTACTTC
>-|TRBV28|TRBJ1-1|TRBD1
CASGVVGQGRLMNTEAFF
TGTGCCAGCGGAGTAGTAGGACAGGGACGCTTAATGAACACTGAAGCTTTCTTT
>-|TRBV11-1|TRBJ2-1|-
CASSSGVRMRNEQFF
TGTGCCAGCAGCTCCGGGGTCAGGATGCGCAATGAGCAGTTCTTC
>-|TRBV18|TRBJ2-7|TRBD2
CASSPLETSGSSGGEQYF
TGTGCCAGCTCACCACTCGAGACTAGCGGGAGCTCGGGGGGCGAGCAGTACTTC
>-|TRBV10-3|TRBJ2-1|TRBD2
CAISESSLAEYNEQFF
TGTGCCATCAGTGAGTCGAGTCTAGCGGAGTACAATGAGCAGTTCTTC
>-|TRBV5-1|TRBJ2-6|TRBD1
CASSRDRSSGANVLTF
TGCGCCAGCAGCAGGGACAGGTCCTCTGGGGCCAACGTCCTGACTTTC
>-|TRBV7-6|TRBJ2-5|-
CASSLGHKPETQYF
TGTGCCAGCAGCTTAGGCCACAAACCAGAGACCCAGTACTTC
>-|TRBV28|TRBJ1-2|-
CASTKNGRVHYGYTF
TGTGCCAGCACCAAAAATGGGAGGGTCCACTATGGCTACACCTTC
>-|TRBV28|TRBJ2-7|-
CASSCTGKQDYEQYF
TGTGCCAGCAGTTGTACAGGGAAACAAGACTACGAGCAGTACTTC
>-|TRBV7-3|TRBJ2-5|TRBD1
CASLPGTGDRETQYF
TGTGCCAGCCTCCCCGGGACAGGGGATCGAGAGACCCAGTACTTC
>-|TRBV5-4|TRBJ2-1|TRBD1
CASSQGQGSYNEQFF
TGTGCCAGCAGCCAAGGACAGGGTTCCTACAATGAGCAGTTCTTC
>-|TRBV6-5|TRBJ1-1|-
CASNRAGTEAFF
TGTGCCAGCAACAGGGCAGGCACTGAAGCTTTCTTT
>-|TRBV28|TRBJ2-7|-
CASNLEGEQYF
TGTGCCAGCAACCTAGAAGGCGAGCAGTACTTC
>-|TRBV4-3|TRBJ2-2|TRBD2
CASSRYSGRGNTGELFF
TGCGCCAGCAGCCGGTATAGCGGGAGGGGGAACACCGGGGAGCTGTTTTTT
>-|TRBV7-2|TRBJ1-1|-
CASRRSVGRNTEAFF
TGTGCCAGCAGACGGAGCGTTGGACGAAACACTGAAGCTTTCTTT
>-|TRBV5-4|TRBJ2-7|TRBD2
CASSPPGLAGGVHEQYF
TGTGCCAGCAGCCCCCCGGGACTAGCGGGAGGCGTCCACGAGCAGTACTTC
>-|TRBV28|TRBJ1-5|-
CASIQRGDQPQHF
TGTGCCAGCATACAGAGGGGCGATCAGCCCCAGCATTTT
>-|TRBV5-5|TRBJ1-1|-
CASSLEGALTEAFF
TGTGCCAGCAGCTTGGAAGGGGCATTGACTGAAGCTTTCTTT